This TCR beta chain was recorded in a study of CD8 T cells in Susac syndrome. An input of roughly 0.5 to 1 ug of RNA was subjected to reverse transcription using random hexamers. Via MiXCR, TCRdb re-called the immunoSEQ multiplex PCR reads, giving one row per CDR3 protein. This table has tens of thousands of distinct CDR3 sequences, about 94% appearing once. Sequencing was carried out using CD8+ T cells from PBMCs. The receptor comes from a human donor with Susac syndrome.

The CDR3 is CASSRQGIMNTEAFF. The CDR3 DNA sequence: TGTGCCAGCAGTCGACAGGGGATAATGAACACTGAAGCTTTCTTT. V is TRBV6-5 and J is TRBJ1-1, with 8 positions matching TRBD1. The J segment lost 0 bases and the V segment lost 5 bases, leaving 5 bases of the junction unmatched. Germline V gives CDR1 MNHEY, CDR2 SVGAGI. The CDR3 spans 15 residues.